Following are 21 T cell receptor beta chains from one sample sequenced in a study of blood T cell repertoires in COVID-19. Method: immunoSEQ multiplex PCR; TCRdb's copy keeps in-frame clones and lacks some. Of under 250,000 clones in the sample, around four fifths are singletons; the top ten hold 5.5% to 8%. The source material was peripheral blood. These receptors were collected from an older woman with active or convalescent COVID-19.

This clone was seen only once. The chain recombines TRBV24-1 with TRBJ1-2; D is perhaps TRBD1 (5 bases). The V and J ends lost 9 bases and 4 bases respectively, with 14 bases between them. The CDR3 runs 13 residues. Per germline, CDR1 KGHDR and CDR2 SFDVKD. The CDR3 DNA is TGTGCCACCCGGGGGGAGGGCTCCTATGGCTACACCTTC. Residues: CATRGEGSYGYTF.

The J gene is TRBJ1-3, the V gene TRBV2; a possible D gene is TRBD1 (6 bases). The CDR3 consists of 15 residues. Trimming left V 5 bases short and J 3 bases short, with 14 bases between. Germline-derived CDR1 and CDR2 are SNHLY and FYNNEI. The CDR3, as DNA: TGTGCCAGCAGTCCAAACAGGGTAGATGGAAACACCATATATTTT. Protein: CASSPNRVDGNTIYF. Variable domain in full (rest from reference TRBV2 and TRBJ1-3): EPEVTQTPSHQVTQMGQEVILRCVPISNHLYFYWYRQILGQKVEFLVSFYNNEISEKSEIFDDQFSVERPDGSNFTLKIRSTKLEDSAMYFCASSPNRVDGNTIYFGEGSWLTVV.

This clone was counted once. The V and J genes are TRBV7-8 and TRBJ2-7; 10 positions agree with TRBD2. This CDR3 is 17 amino acids long. Unmatched junction bases numbered 14, after V lost 4 bases and J lost 5 bases. Germline CDR1 and CDR2: SGHVS and FQNEAQ. CDR3 region: CASSWRGRVAGGDEQYF. The CDR3 DNA is TGTGCCAGCAGCTGGAGGGGTCGAGTAGCGGGAGGTGACGAGCAGTACTTC.

This chain connects TRBV3-1 (or the pseudogene TRBV3-2) to TRBJ1-4; D possibly corresponds to TRBD1 (5 bases). The length of the CDR3 is 16 residues. V lost 1 base and J 7 bases, leaving 16 bases between the germline ends. CDR1 is LGHDT and CDR2 is YNNKEL in the germline V gene (reference sequence). The CDR3 region has the DNA TGTGCCAGCAGCCAAGTGGGGCTCATTTCGTCTGAAAAACTGTTTTTT. Its translation: CASSQVGLISSEKLFF.

The chain employs TRBV21-1 and TRBJ2-2; TRBD2, as called in the table, went unchecked against the DNA. TRBV21-1 is reported as a pseudogene. The CDR3 is 16 amino acids. As DNA, the CDR3 is TGTGCCAGCAGCGGGGGGACTAGCTGGCTTGCCGGGGAGCTGTTTTTT. This gives the protein CASSGGTSWLAGELFF.

The chain uses TRBV2 and TRBJ2-7; 7 bases map to TRBD1. The CDR3 consists of 15 residues. CDR1 SNHLY and CDR2 FYNNEI come from the germline V gene. V was clipped by 7 bases and J by 1 base; unmatched bases: 10. The CDR3 loop is CASTIQGYFSYEQYF. In DNA, the CDR3 is TGTGCCAGCACTATACAGGGGTACTTTTCCTACGAGCAGTACTTC.

J is TRBJ1-2 and V is TRBV5-1, with no clear D. This CDR3 comprises 13 residues. Trimming removed 2 bases at V and 4 bases at J, with 9 bases between. Germline V gene data show CDR1 as SGHRS and CDR2 as YFSETQ. CDR3 bases: TGCGCCAGCAGCTTTGAGTACGGCTATGGCTACACCTTC. Protein product: CASSFEYGYGYTF.

This chain uses TRBV5-5 with TRBJ2-2, with 8 positions matching TRBD2. The J segment lost 0 bases and the V segment lost 3 bases, leaving 4 bases of the junction unmatched. CDR3 size: 16 residues. Germline-derived CDR1 and CDR2 are SGHKS and YYEKEE (reference sequence). CDR3 bases: TGTGCCAGCAGCTCGATAGCGGGATCGAACACCGGGGAGCTGTTTTTT. This translates into CASSSIAGSNTGELFF.

V and J are TRBV12-3 or TRBV12-4 and TRBJ2-1; D gene unclear. V dropped 2 bases and J dropped 6 bases, with 8 bases sitting between them. The CDR3 runs 13 residues. This CDR3 is CASSLWRSNEQFF. The CDR3 nucleotides read TGTGCCAGCAGTTTATGGCGGTCCAATGAGCAGTTCTTC.

The chain has TRBV7-3 and TRBJ2-2; tentative D call: TRBD2 (5 bases). This CDR3 is 14 amino acids long. Germline values: CDR1 SGHTA, CDR2 FQGTGA. V dropped 2 bases and J dropped 1 base, with 5 bases sitting between them. The CDR3, as DNA: TGTGCCAGCAGCTTAGGAGGGAACACCGGGGAGCTGTTTTTT. Protein product: CASSLGGNTGELFF.

This clone turned up a few times. This chain uses TRBV6-2 or TRBV6-3 with TRBJ1-2, with a weak D call TRBD1 (6 bases). V was shortened by 4 bases and J by 2 bases, with 8 bases between the two germline ends. Germline V gene data show CDR1 as MNHEY and CDR2 as SVGEGT. The CDR3 is made up of 13 amino acids. The CDR3 region is CASSWTANYGYTF. CDR3 DNA sequence: TGTGCCAGCAGTTGGACAGCGAACTATGGCTACACCTTC.

The V gene is TRBV7-9, the J gene TRBJ1-1, with unresolved D. The V end lost 3 bases, the J end lost 3 bases, and 11 bases lay between the germline ends. CDR1 is SEHNR, CDR2 FQNEAQ, per germline (reference sequence). CDR3 length: 14 residues. The CDR3 sequence: CASSLRSKDTEAFF. CDR3 coding DNA: TGTGCCAGCAGCTTGAGGAGTAAGGACACTGAAGCTTTCTTT.

The chain recombines TRBV3-1 (or the pseudogene TRBV3-2) with TRBJ2-7, with D maybe TRBD2 (5 bases). The CDR3 extends over 12 amino acids. V was pared by 4 bases and J by 5 bases, with 9 bases between. Germline V gene sequence: CDR1 LGHDT, CDR2 YNNKEL (reference sequence). The CDR3 region is CASSPRGDEQYF. The CDR3 nucleotides read TGTGCCAGCAGCCCCCGGGGAGACGAGCAGTACTTC.

The chain employs TRBV20-1 and TRBJ2-7, with D perhaps matching TRBD1 (5 bases). The CDR3 sequence is 11 residues long. Germline V gene sequence: CDR1 DFQATT, CDR2 SNEGSKA (reference sequence). Trimming removed 7 bases from V and 4 bases from J, with 11 bases in between. The CDR3 bases are TGCAGTGTCCTAGGGGTGTACGAGCAGTACTTC. This encodes CSVLGVYEQYF.

The chain employs TRBV29-1 and TRBJ2-2; 15 bases agree with TRBD2. V lost 8 bases and J lost 6; bases outside the gene matches: 7. The CDR3 is 15 residues long. Germline values: CDR1 SQVTM, CDR2 ANQGSEA. For the CDR3, the DNA is TGCAGCACGAAAGGACTAGCGGGGGGGCCCGGGGAGCTGTTTTTT. Translation: CSTKGLAGGPGELFF.

The rearrangement links TRBV11-2 to TRBJ2-7; possible D gene TRBD2, 6 bases. Germline V gene data show CDR1 as SGHAT and CDR2 as FQNNGV. The CDR3 has 15 residues. V shed 5 bases and J shed 4 bases, with 18 bases lying between them. CDR3 sequence reads: CASSLTPGGAYEQYF. For the CDR3, the DNA is TGTGCCAGCAGCCTAACGCCTGGCGGGGCGTACGAGCAGTACTTC. Drawing the rest from reference TRBV11-2 and TRBJ2-7, the complete variable domain is EAGVAQSPRYKIIEKRQSVAFWCNPISGHATLYWYQQILGQGPKLLIQFQNNGVVDDSQLPKDRFSAERLKGVDSTLKIQPAKLEDSAVYLCASSLTPGGAYEQYFGPGTRLTVT.

The chain joins TRBV5-1 to TRBJ1-1; 9 bases agree with TRBD1. Germline V gene sequence: CDR1 SGHRS, CDR2 YFSETQ. There are 15 residues in the CDR3. V lost 2 bases to trimming and J lost 0 bases; unmatched junction nucleotides: 2. The CDR3, as DNA: TGCGCCAGCAGCTTAAGGACAGGGGTGAACACTGAAGCTTTCTTT. Protein sequence: CASSLRTGVNTEAFF.

This sequence joins TRBV5-1 and TRBJ2-7; weak D call: TRBD1 (5 bases). Germline CDR1 and CDR2: SGHRS and YFSETQ. The length of the CDR3 is 15 residues. The germline V and J ends were trimmed by 0 bases and 0 bases, with 10 bases remaining between them. The CDR3 sequence is CASSLEAGSSYEQYF. For the CDR3, the DNA is TGCGCCAGCAGCTTGGAGGCAGGGTCCTCCTACGAGCAGTACTTC.

The V and J genes are TRBV2 and TRBJ2-7; 9 positions match TRBD1. Germline CDR1 reads SNHLY; CDR2 reads FYNNEI. The J segment lost 4 bases and the V segment lost 3 bases, leaving 10 bases of the junction unmatched. The CDR3 covers 16 residues. The CDR3 reads CASSDSEDRGNYEQYV. CDR3 DNA: TGTGCCAGCAGTGATTCGGAGGACAGGGGTAATTACGAGCAGTACGTC.

J is TRBJ2-5 and V is TRBV19; a weak D match, TRBD1 (6 bases). Trimming cost V 0 bases and J 2 bases, with 19 bases left between them. Germline V gene data show CDR1 as LNHDA and CDR2 as SQIVND (reference sequence). This CDR3 has 18 residues. The CDR3 DNA reads as TGTGCCAGTAGTATAGATGGATCGGCAGGGGCTTATCAAGAGACCCAGTACTTC. Translated, it gives CASSIDGSAGAYQETQYF.

This chain connects TRBV19 to TRBJ2-2; weak D call: TRBD1 (7 bases). The V end was cut by 7 bases, the J end by 5 bases, with 29 bases between. Germline lookup yields CDR1 LNHDA and CDR2 SQIVND (reference sequence). CDR3 size: 19 residues. CDR3 bases: TGTGCCAGTAATCTCGGGCGGGCTGGCGGCAGGGGGGAAACCGGGGAGCTGTTTTTT. This sequence encodes CASNLGRAGGRGETGELFF.